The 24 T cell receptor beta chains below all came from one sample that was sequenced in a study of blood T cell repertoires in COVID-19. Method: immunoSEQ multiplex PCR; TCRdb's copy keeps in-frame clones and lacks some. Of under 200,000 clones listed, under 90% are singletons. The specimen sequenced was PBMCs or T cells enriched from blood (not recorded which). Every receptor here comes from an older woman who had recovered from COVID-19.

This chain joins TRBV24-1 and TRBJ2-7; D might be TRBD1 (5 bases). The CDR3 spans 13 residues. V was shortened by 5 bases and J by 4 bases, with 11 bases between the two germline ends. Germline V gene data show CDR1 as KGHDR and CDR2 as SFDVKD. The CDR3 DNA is TGTGCCACCAGTGCCCCGACAGAATACGAGCAGTACTTC. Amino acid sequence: CATSAPTEYEQYF.

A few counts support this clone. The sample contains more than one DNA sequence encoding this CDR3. This CDR3 reads CASSPGNTEAFF. DNA of the CDR3: TGTGCCAGCAGTCCCGGGAACACTGAAGCTTTCTTT. The genes are TRBV12-3 or TRBV12-4 and TRBJ1-1, with D uncertain. This CDR3 region has 12 residues. Trimming shortened V by 5 bases and J by 1 base, and 5 bases separated the two germline ends.

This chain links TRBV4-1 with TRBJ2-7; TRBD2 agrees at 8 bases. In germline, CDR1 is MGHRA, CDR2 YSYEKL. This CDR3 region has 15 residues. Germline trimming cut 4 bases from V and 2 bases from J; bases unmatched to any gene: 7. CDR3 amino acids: CASSRVGGAPYEQYF. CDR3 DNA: TGCGCCAGCAGCCGAGTCGGGGGGGCCCCCTACGAGCAGTACTTC.

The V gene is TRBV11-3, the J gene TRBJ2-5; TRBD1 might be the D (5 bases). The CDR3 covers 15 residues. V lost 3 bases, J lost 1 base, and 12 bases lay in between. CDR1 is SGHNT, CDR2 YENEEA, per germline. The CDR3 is CASSFARAGQETQYF. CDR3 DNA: TGTGCCAGCAGCTTCGCCAGGGCTGGCCAAGAGACCCAGTACTTC. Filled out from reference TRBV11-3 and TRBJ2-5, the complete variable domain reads EAGVVQSPRYKIIEKKQPVAFWCNPISGHNTLYWYLQNLGQGPELLIRYENEEAVDDSQLPKDRFSAERLKGVDSTLKIQPAELGDSAVYLCASSFARAGQETQYFGPGTRLLVL.

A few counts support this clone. CDR3 protein: CASRALGHRIYPQHF. The DNA for the CDR3 is TGCGCCAGCAGGGCCCTTGGACATAGGATCTATCCCCAGCATTTT. The chain links TRBV5-1 to TRBJ1-5; D may be TRBD1 (5 bases). Trimming removed 5 bases at V and 10 bases at J, with 22 bases between. Germline CDR1 SGHRS, CDR2 YFSETQ. This CDR3 is 15 amino acids long.

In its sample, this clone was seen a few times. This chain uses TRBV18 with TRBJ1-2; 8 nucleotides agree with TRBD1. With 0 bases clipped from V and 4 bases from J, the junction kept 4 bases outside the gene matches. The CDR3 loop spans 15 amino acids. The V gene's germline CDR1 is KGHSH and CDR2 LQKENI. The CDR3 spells CASSPPGQEGYGYTF. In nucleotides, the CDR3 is TGTGCCAGCTCACCACCGGGACAGGAGGGCTATGGCTACACCTTC.

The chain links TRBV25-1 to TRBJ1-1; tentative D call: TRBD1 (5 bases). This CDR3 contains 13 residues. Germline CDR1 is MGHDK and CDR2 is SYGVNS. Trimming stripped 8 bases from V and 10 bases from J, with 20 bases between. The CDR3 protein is CASLNRDSEAAFF. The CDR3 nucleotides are TGTGCCAGCCTGAATCGGGACTCAGAAGCAGCTTTCTTT.

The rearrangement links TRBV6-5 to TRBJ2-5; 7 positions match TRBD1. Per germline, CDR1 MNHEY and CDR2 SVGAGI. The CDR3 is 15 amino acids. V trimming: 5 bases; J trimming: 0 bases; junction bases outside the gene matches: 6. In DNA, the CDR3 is TGTGCCAGCAGTCCCACAGGGGTCTACCAAGAGACCCAGTACTTC. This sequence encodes CASSPTGVYQETQYF.

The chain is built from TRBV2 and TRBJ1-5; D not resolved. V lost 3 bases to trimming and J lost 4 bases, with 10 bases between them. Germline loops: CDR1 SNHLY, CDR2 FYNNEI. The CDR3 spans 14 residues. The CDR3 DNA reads TGTGCCAGCAGTGAGTCCGGGAGAAATCAGCCCCAGCATTTT. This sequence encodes CASSESGRNQPQHF. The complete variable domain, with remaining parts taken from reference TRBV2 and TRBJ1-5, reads EPEVTQTPSHQVTQMGQEVILRCVPISNHLYFYWYRQILGQKVEFLVSFYNNEISEKSEIFDDQFSVERPDGSNFTLKIRSTKLEDSAMYFCASSESGRNQPQHFGDGTRLSIL.

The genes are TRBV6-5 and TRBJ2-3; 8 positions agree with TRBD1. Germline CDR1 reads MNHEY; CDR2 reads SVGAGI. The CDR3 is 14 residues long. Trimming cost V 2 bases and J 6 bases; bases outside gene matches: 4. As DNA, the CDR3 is TGTGCCAGCAGTTACCTGGACAGGGCGGATACGCAGTATTTT. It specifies CASSYLDRADTQYF.

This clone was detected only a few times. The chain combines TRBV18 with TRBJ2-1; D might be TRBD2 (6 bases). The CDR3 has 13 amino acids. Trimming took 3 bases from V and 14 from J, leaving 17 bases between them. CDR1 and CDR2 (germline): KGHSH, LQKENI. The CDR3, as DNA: TGTGCCAGCTCACCCGATAAGGAGGGTTTGGAGTTCTTC. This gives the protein CASSPDKEGLEFF.

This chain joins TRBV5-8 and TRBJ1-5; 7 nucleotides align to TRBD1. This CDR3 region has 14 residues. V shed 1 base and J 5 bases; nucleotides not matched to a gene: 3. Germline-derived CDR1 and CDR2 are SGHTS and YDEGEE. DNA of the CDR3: TGTGCCAGCAGCTTGTACAGGGGCGATCAGCCCCAGCATTTT. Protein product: CASSLYRGDQPQHF.

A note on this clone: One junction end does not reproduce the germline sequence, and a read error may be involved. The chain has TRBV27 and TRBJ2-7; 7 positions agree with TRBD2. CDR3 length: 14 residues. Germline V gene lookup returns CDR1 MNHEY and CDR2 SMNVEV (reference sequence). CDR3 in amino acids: CASSRGLDSDEQYF. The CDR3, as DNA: TGTGCCAGCAGTAGAGGACTAGACTCCGACGAGCAGTACTTC.

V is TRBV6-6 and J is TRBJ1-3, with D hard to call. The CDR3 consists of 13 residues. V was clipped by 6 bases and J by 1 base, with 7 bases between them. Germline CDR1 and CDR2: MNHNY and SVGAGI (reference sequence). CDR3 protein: CASRHQSGNTIYF. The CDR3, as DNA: TGTGCCAGCAGACACCAGTCTGGAAACACCATATATTTT.

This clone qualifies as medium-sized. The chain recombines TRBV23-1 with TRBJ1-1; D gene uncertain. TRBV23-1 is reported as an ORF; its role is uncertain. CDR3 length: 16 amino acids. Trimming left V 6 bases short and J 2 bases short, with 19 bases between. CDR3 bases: TGCGCCAGCAGCCCGAGACTCGGCGATCGAAACACTGAAGCTTTCTTT. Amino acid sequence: CASSPRLGDRNTEAFF.

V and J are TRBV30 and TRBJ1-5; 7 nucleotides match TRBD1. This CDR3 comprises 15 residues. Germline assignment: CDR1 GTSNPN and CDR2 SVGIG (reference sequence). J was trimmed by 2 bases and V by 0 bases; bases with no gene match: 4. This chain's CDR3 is CAWSVQGKGNQPQHF. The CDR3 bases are TGTGCCTGGAGTGTACAGGGGAAGGGCAATCAGCCCCAGCATTTT.

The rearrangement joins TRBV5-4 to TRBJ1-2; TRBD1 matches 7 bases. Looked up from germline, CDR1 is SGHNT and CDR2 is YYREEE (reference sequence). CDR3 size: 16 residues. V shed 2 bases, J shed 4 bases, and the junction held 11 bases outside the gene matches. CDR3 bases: TGTGCCAGCAGCTTAATGATAGGGGGCGGTGGCTATGGCTACACCTTC. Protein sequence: CASSLMIGGGGYGYTF.

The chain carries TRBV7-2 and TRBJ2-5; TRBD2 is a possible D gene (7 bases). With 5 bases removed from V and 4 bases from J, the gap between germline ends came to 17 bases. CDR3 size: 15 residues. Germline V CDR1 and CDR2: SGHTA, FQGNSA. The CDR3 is CASSPLLRGAETQYF. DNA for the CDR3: TGTGCCAGCAGCCCCCTCCTCCGGGGGGCAGAGACCCAGTACTTC.

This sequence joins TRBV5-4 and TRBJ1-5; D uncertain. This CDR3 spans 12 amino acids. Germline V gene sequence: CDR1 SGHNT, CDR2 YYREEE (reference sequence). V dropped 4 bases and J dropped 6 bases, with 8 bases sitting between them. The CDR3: CASSRAGQPQHF. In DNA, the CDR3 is TGTGCCAGCAGCCGAGCCGGTCAGCCCCAGCATTTT.

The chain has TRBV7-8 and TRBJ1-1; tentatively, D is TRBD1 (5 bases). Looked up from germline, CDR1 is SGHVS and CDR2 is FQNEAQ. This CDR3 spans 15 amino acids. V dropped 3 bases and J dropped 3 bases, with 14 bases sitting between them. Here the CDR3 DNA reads TGTGCCAGCAGCTTTAACTTCCAGGGCGACACTGAAGCTTTCTTT. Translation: CASSFNFQGDTEAFF.

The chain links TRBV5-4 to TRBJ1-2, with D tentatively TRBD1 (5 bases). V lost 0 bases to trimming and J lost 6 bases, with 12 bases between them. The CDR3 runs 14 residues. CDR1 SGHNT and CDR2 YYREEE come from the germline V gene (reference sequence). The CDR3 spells CASSLEQAGDGYTF. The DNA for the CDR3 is TGTGCCAGCAGCTTGGAACAGGCTGGGGATGGCTACACCTTC. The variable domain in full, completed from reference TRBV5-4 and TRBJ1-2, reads ETGVTQSPTHLIKTRGQQVTLRCSSQSGHNTVSWYQQALGQGPQFIFQYYREEENGRGNFPPRFSGLQFPNYSSELNVNALELDDSALYLCASSLEQAGDGYTFGSGTRLTVV.

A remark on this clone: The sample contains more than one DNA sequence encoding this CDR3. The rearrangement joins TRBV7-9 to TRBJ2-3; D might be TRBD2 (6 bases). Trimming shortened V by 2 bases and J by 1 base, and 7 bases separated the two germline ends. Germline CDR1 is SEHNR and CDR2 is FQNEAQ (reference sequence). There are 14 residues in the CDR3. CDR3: CASSLTGGTDTQYF. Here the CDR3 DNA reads TGTGCCAGCAGCTTAACGGGGGGCACAGATACGCAGTATTTT.

CDR3 region: CASSLNERGGYNEQFF. CDR3 nucleotides: TGCGCCAGCAGCCTCAACGAGCGGGGGGGCTACAATGAGCAGTTCTTC. The V call is TRBV4-1, the J call TRBJ2-1; TRBD2 agrees at 10 bases. The V segment lost 4 bases and the J segment 3 bases; nucleotides outside the gene matches: 6. The germline gives CDR1 MGHRA, CDR2 YSYEKL. The CDR3 extends over 16 amino acids.

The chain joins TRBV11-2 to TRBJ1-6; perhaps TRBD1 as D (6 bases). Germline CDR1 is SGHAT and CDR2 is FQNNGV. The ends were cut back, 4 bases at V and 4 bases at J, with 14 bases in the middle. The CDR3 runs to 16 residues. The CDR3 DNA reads TGTGCCAGCAGCTCCGATGGGACACTGTATAATTCACCCCTCCACTTT. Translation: CASSSDGTLYNSPLHF.